These 25 T cell receptor beta chains were all obtained from the same sample, sequenced in a study of T cell responses to AZD1222 COVID-19 vaccine. TCRdb's copy holds only in-frame clones and misses some; the assay was immunoSEQ multiplex PCR. In the table there are 130,000 or so clones, roughly nine tenths of which are singletons. The sample here was peripheral blood, taken 28 days after the second AZD1222 dose. The receptors stem from an adult who received the AZD1222 COVID-19 vaccine.

This clone was detected once. This chain links TRBV19 with TRBJ1-5, with D possibly TRBD1 on 5 matching bases. Germline V gives CDR1 LNHDA, CDR2 SQIVND (reference sequence). CDR3 size: 15 residues. Between the trimmed V and J ends, which lost 7 bases and 7 bases, there was a span of 20 bases. Here the CDR3 DNA reads TGTGCCAGTACCACACCGGGGCTCGCTCCCCAGCCCCAGCATTTT. It translates to CASTTPGLAPQPQHF.

This chain connects TRBV19 to TRBJ1-2, with 8 bases matching TRBD1. J lost 7 bases, V lost 5 bases, and 6 bases had no gene match. Germline lookup yields CDR1 LNHDA and CDR2 SQIVND (reference sequence). The CDR3 loop spans 13 amino acids. CDR3 sequence: CASSPGTGAGYTF. In DNA form, the CDR3 reads TGTGCCAGTAGTCCCGGGACAGGAGCTGGCTACACCTTC.

The chain has TRBV10-3 and TRBJ1-2; 12 bases map to TRBD1. Germline V gene sequence: CDR1 ENHRY, CDR2 SYGVKD. Trimming took 6 bases from V and 6 from J; bases not matched to a gene: 14. The CDR3 runs to 17 residues. The DNA for the CDR3 is TGTGCCATCAGAGCCGGGACAGGGGGCACTGGACGGCATGGCTACACCTTC. This encodes CAIRAGTGGTGRHGYTF.

The genes are TRBV5-1 and TRBJ2-1; D may be TRBD2 (6 bases). V was cut by 3 bases and J by 8 bases, with 18 bases left in between. The CDR3 runs 15 residues. Germline V gene sequence: CDR1 SGHRS, CDR2 YFSETQ. Here the CDR3 DNA reads TGCGCCAGCAGCTCTCTAAACTCCGGAGGGGATGAGCAGTTCTTC. Translation gives CASSSLNSGGDEQFF.

This chain's CDR3 is CASTSTQGYTQYF. The CDR3 region has the DNA TGTGCCAGCACTTCGACCCAGGGGTATACGCAGTATTTT. The chain has TRBV6-5 and TRBJ2-3; maybe TRBD1 (6 bases). Germline V lookup: CDR1 MNHEY, CDR2 SVGAGI. V lost 7 bases, J lost 7 bases, and 15 bases lay in between. CDR3 length equals 13 residues.

V is TRBV7-2 and J is TRBJ2-7, with 9 bases fitting TRBD1. CDR1 is SGHTA and CDR2 is FQGNSA in the germline V gene. With 0 bases clipped from V and 3 bases from J, the junction kept 6 bases outside the gene matches. The CDR3 extends over 16 amino acids. CDR3 DNA: TGTGCCAGCAGCTTAGCCCGGGGACAGGGATTCTACGAGCAGTACTTC. It yields the protein CASSLARGQGFYEQYF.

The V call is TRBV19, the J call TRBJ2-7, with 14 bases lining up with TRBD2. The V gene's germline CDR1 is LNHDA and CDR2 SQIVND (reference sequence). The CDR3 loop spans 14 amino acids. With V trimmed by 6 bases and J by 3 bases, 1 base remained unmatched. The CDR3 region is CASSGTSGSYEQYF. CDR3 DNA sequence: TGTGCCAGTAGCGGGACTAGCGGGAGCTACGAGCAGTACTTC.

The CDR3 DNA reads as TGTGCCAGCAGCGGGACAGGGCGGCCCGGGGAGCTGTTTTTT. Its translation: CASSGTGRPGELFF. The chain links TRBV7-9 to TRBJ2-2; 9 bases map to TRBD1. Trimming cost V 5 bases and J 6 bases; bases outside gene matches: 4. Per the germline V gene, CDR1 is SEHNR and CDR2 is FQNEAQ (reference sequence). The CDR3 has 14 amino acids.

The table lists this clone with a count of one. The chain uses TRBV5-1 and TRBJ2-3; 9 bases line up with TRBD1. V lost 1 base to trimming and J lost 4 bases; unmatched junction nucleotides: 4. The CDR3 has 15 residues. Germline CDR1 SGHRS, CDR2 YFSETQ. The CDR3 nucleotides read TGCGCCAGCAGCTTGTGGGACAGGGACCCAGATACGCAGTATTTT. This gives the protein CASSLWDRDPDTQYF.

This chain joins TRBV12-3 or TRBV12-4 and TRBJ1-1; D remains unclear. The CDR3 covers 13 residues. The V end lost 2 bases, the J end lost 4 bases, and 8 bases lay between the germline ends. CDR3 nucleotide sequence: TGTGCCAGCAGTTTAAAGGGAGGCACTGAAGCTTTCTTT. Translating gives CASSLKGGTEAFF.

CDR3 in DNA: TGTGCCAGCAGTTTGTGGCAGGGGGCGAACTATGGCTACACCTTC. This gives the protein CASSLWQGANYGYTF. J is TRBJ1-2 and V is TRBV27; TRBD1 aligns across 8 bases. J was trimmed by 2 bases and V by 3 bases; bases with no gene match: 5. Per the germline V gene, CDR1 is MNHEY and CDR2 is SMNVEV (reference sequence). This CDR3 is built from 15 residues.

This chain connects TRBV5-4 to TRBJ1-2, with D maybe TRBD1 (5 bases). CDR1 is SGHNT and CDR2 is YYREEE in the germline V gene (reference sequence). V lost 8 bases and J 6 bases, leaving 14 bases between the germline ends. The CDR3 consists of 12 residues. The CDR3 is CASRGASDGYTF. For the CDR3, the DNA is TGTGCCAGTAGGGGTGCCTCGGATGGCTACACCTTC.

The genes are TRBV5-5 and TRBJ2-7; D unresolved. The CDR3 length is 11 residues. The germline V and J ends were trimmed by 3 bases and 4 bases, with 5 bases remaining between them. The germline gives CDR1 SGHKS, CDR2 YYEKEE (reference sequence). CDR3 region: CASSSHYEQYF. For the CDR3, the DNA is TGTGCCAGCAGCTCGCATTACGAGCAGTACTTC.

This chain uses TRBV9 with TRBJ2-3; tentative D call: TRBD2 (5 bases). This CDR3 is 13 amino acids long. V was cut by 3 bases and J by 6 bases, with 11 bases left in between. Germline V gene sequence: CDR1 SGDLS, CDR2 YYNGEE. The CDR3 sequence: CASSASILDTQYF. DNA for the CDR3: TGTGCCAGCAGCGCTAGCATCTTGGATACGCAGTATTTT.

This clone showed up just once. The CDR3, as DNA: TGTGCCAGCAGTGAAGTGGGGACCCGGGTGGGCTTCGCTGAAGCTTTCTTT. Residues: CASSEVGTRVGFAEAFF. J is TRBJ1-1 and V is TRBV2; maybe TRBD1 (5 bases). Germline loops: CDR1 SNHLY, CDR2 FYNNEI. V was clipped by 1 base and J by 6 bases, with 21 bases between them. This CDR3 is 17 amino acids long.

The rearrangement links TRBV5-1 to TRBJ1-1; D may be TRBD1 (6 bases). The CDR3 is made up of 17 amino acids. Trimming shortened V by 2 bases and J by 2 bases, and 19 bases separated the two germline ends. Looked up from germline, CDR1 is SGHRS and CDR2 is YFSETQ. The CDR3 region is CASSFQPTTGSNTEAFF. CDR3 coding DNA: TGCGCCAGCAGCTTCCAACCAACTACAGGGTCCAACACTGAAGCTTTCTTT.

The V call is TRBV4-2, the J call TRBJ2-7, with 8 bases lining up with TRBD2. Germline-derived CDR1 and CDR2 are LGHNA and YNFKEQ. This CDR3 has 15 residues. Unmatched junction bases numbered 5, after V lost 0 bases and J lost 4 bases. CDR3: CASSQEAGGLYEQYF. As DNA, the CDR3 is TGTGCCAGCAGCCAAGAGGCGGGGGGCTTATACGAGCAGTACTTC.

The genes are TRBV29-1 and TRBJ1-1; no clear D. Germline CDR1 reads SQVTM; CDR2 reads ANQGSEA. The CDR3 consists of 12 residues. V was trimmed by 7 bases and J by 5 bases, leaving 14 bases between them. CDR3 coding DNA: TGCAGCGCCGCGGATCTTAGGACTGAAGCTTTCTTT. Translation gives CSAADLRTEAFF.

This chain connects TRBV9 to TRBJ1-6; D unresolved. This CDR3 contains 15 residues. The germline V gene has CDR1 SGDLS and CDR2 YYNGEE. V gave up 0 bases and J gave up 5 bases, with 9 bases separating them. In DNA, the CDR3 is TGTGCCAGCAGCGTAGGGACGGTAAATAATTCACCCCTCCACTTT. Amino acid sequence: CASSVGTVNNSPLHF.

This chain links TRBV5-4 with TRBJ2-2; 9 nucleotides align to TRBD2. Unmatched junction bases numbered 8, after V lost 3 bases and J lost 5 bases. The CDR3 runs to 16 residues. CDR1 is SGHNT, CDR2 YYREEE, per germline (reference sequence). CDR3 amino acids: CASSSKAGGDTGELFF. The CDR3 region has the DNA TGTGCCAGCAGCTCTAAAGCGGGGGGAGATACCGGGGAGCTGTTTTTT. The variable domain in full, with the rest retrieved from reference TRBV5-4 and TRBJ2-2, is ETGVTQSPTHLIKTRGQQVTLRCSSQSGHNTVSWYQQALGQGPQFIFQYYREEENGRGNFPPRFSGLQFPNYSSELNVNALELDDSALYLCASSSKAGGDTGELFFGEGSRLTVL.

The chain links TRBV19 to TRBJ1-2; 8 positions agree with TRBD1. The germline gives CDR1 LNHDA, CDR2 SQIVND (reference sequence). This CDR3 contains 15 residues. J gave up 7 bases and V 5 bases, and 12 bases lay outside the gene matches. CDR3 protein: CASSLTGTGIRGYTF. CDR3 nucleotides: TGTGCCAGTAGTCTGACCGGGACAGGCATCCGTGGCTACACCTTC.

The V gene is TRBV19, the J gene TRBJ1-2, with 8 bases lining up with TRBD1. The length of the CDR3 is 15 residues. J was trimmed by 3 bases and V by 9 bases; bases with no gene match: 12. Germline-derived CDR1 and CDR2 are LNHDA and SQIVND (reference sequence). The CDR3 spells CASKQTGALDYGYTF. DNA of the CDR3: TGTGCCAGCAAACAGACAGGGGCACTGGACTATGGCTACACCTTC.

The rearrangement joins TRBV7-7 to TRBJ2-1; a possible D gene is TRBD2 (6 bases). The germline V and J ends were trimmed by 8 bases and 6 bases, with 17 bases remaining between them. The germline V gene encodes CDR1 SSHAT and CDR2 FNYEAQ (reference sequence). The CDR3 covers 14 residues. The CDR3 protein is CASASAPKGNEQFF. The CDR3 DNA follows: TGTGCCAGCGCTAGCGCCCCAAAGGGCAATGAGCAGTTCTTC.

The J gene is TRBJ1-6, the V gene TRBV11-2; D remains ambiguous. V lost 5 bases and J lost 10, with 12 bases in between. Germline V CDR1 and CDR2: SGHAT, FQNNGV. CDR3 size: 13 residues. The CDR3 DNA reads TGTGCCAGCAGCACCTCCGAGGACTCACCCCTCCACTTT. Translating gives CASSTSEDSPLHF.

The chain employs TRBV7-2 and TRBJ1-3; D ambiguous. Germline V gene lookup returns CDR1 SGHTA and CDR2 FQGNSA. This CDR3 comprises 14 residues. V was shortened by 4 bases and J by 2 bases, with 9 bases between the two germline ends. The CDR3 coding sequence is TGTGCCAGCAGCTCCCAGGCAGCTGGAAACACCATATATTTT. Its translation: CASSSQAAGNTIYF.